The following is a T cell receptor beta chain sequence with its context. Its cognate antigen is unknown. The data derive from a study of cytomegalovirus exposure and HLA in healthy donors. Study-level information: Unique TCRs from HLA-typed donors, about 85 million of them, were held in an early data release.

The germline V and J ends were trimmed by 5 bases and 3 bases, with 17 bases remaining between them. This CDR3 is built from 15 residues. CDR1 and CDR2 from the germline V gene are LGHNA and YNFKEQ. General study points: An analysis that came later showed most CMV-associated TCR beta chains appearing HLA-restricted.

13 Jbeta primers and 60 Vbeta primers were used for the PCR. Profiled with immunoSEQ multiplex PCR; TCRdb holds only in-frame clones, not every one. The sample lists around 150,000 clones, approximately 86% occurring once. This rearrangement joins TRBV4-2 to TRBJ2-7; D is perhaps TRBD2 (6 bases). This sequence originates from a woman in her 40s in good health and CMV-seronegative. Sample: PBMCs. CDR3 residues: CASSSPGLDGYEQYF. In nucleotides, the CDR3 is TGTGCCAGCAGCTCGCCGGGACTGGATGGCTACGAGCAGTACTTC.